The rows below give T cell receptor beta chains drawn from one sample of a study of blood T cell repertoires in COVID-19. Profiling relied on immunoSEQ multiplex PCR, and the TCRdb table lists in-frame clones only, not all of them. This repertoire shows 210,000 or so clones, roughly nine tenths found once; its top ten account for more than 10%. Sample: PBMCs or T cells enriched from blood (not recorded which). All receptors derive from a young man who had recovered from COVID-19. The CDR3 runs from the conserved cysteine through the conserved F or W. D genes are given only for firm matches. Only some rows state a clone size, as once, few, many or a class for expanded clones.

.	TRBJ2-2	.	TRBV11-2	CASSLGSGERELFF	TGTGCCAGCAGCTTAGGATCGGGAGAACGGGAGCTGTTTTTT
.	TRBJ1-4	.	TRBV19	CASSNPGARGIGEKLFF	TGTGCCAGTAGTAACCCCGGGGCGCGGGGAATTGGTGAAAAACTGTTTTTT
TRBD1	TRBJ2-7	.	TRBV27	CASSLSGTGLNEQYF	TGTGCCAGCAGTTTATCCGGGACAGGGCTCAACGAGCAGTACTTC
TRBD1	TRBJ1-3	.	TRBV9	CASSAKVTGVGNTIYF	TGTGCCAGCAGCGCAAAAGTTACAGGGGTGGGAAACACCATATATTTT
TRBD1	TRBJ1-3	.	TRBV5-4	CASSPGGQGGNTIYF	TGTGCCAGCAGCCCGGGCGGACAGGGAGGGAACACCATATATTTT
.	TRBJ1-1	.	TRBV3-1/TRBV3-2	CASKWGRANTEAFF	TGTGCCAGCAAATGGGGGCGGGCAAACACTGAAGCTTTCTTT
.	TRBJ1-3	.	TRBV5-1	CASSPLGAGVGNTIYF	TGCGCCAGCAGCCCGCTGGGGGCCGGGGTTGGAAACACCATATATTTT
.	TRBJ2-7	.	TRBV28	CASVLPGTYEQYF	TGTGCCAGCGTTCTCCCAGGGACCTACGAGCAGTACTTC
.	TRBJ2-2	.	TRBV21-1	CASSKSSGLAGAPNTGELFF	TGTGCCAGCAGCAAAAGTAGCGGACTAGCGGGGGCCCCGAACACCGGGGAGCTGTTTTTT
.	TRBJ2-1	.	TRBV19	CATARGAAHNEQFF	TGTGCCACCGCCAGGGGGGCCGCTCATAATGAGCAGTTCTTC
.	TRBJ2-1	once	TRBV9	CASSVDTMFGRGSSYNEQFF	TGTGCCAGCAGCGTAGATACTATGTTCGGTAGGGGGAGCTCCTACAATGAGCAGTTCTTC
.	TRBJ1-1	.	TRBV6-5	CASSISGLLAFF	TGTGCCAGCAGTATTTCAGGGCTGTTGGCTTTCTTT
TRBD1	TRBJ2-7	.	TRBV28	CASGKRTGIYEQYF	TGTGCCAGCGGGAAGAGGACAGGGATCTACGAGCAGTACTTC
.	TRBJ1-2	.	TRBV7-8	CASSLGRRGSIFYGYTF	TGTGCCAGCAGCTTAGGGCGCAGGGGTTCAATATTCTATGGCTACACCTTC
.	TRBJ1-5	many	TRBV4-3	CASSQGVGGTQPQHF	TGCGCCAGCAGCCAAGGTGTCGGAGGTACCCAGCCCCAGCATTTT
TRBD2	TRBJ2-1	.	TRBV19	CASSISGGSLDEQFF	TGTGCCAGTAGTATATCCGGGGGGAGTCTAGATGAGCAGTTCTTC
.	TRBJ1-1	few	TRBV4-3	CASSQGVNRRTEAFF	TGCGCCAGCAGCCAAGGGGTCAACAGGCGAACTGAAGCTTTCTTT
TRBD1	TRBJ1-2	once	TRBV28	CASSGTTGSHYGYTF	TGTGCCAGCAGTGGGACGACAGGGTCGCACTATGGCTACACCTTC
.	TRBJ2-7	.	TRBV28	CAIGRTGVRPYEQYF	TGTGCCATTGGGCGAACGGGAGTTCGGCCCTACGAGCAGTACTTC
.	TRBJ1-1	.	TRBV18	CASSPGGARNTEAFF	TGTGCCAGCTCACCAGGAGGTGCGAGGAACACTGAAGCTTTCTTT
.	TRBJ1-5	.	TRBV27	CASSPVSTTGISQPQHF	TGTGCCAGCAGTCCCGTTTCCACTACAGGGATCTCGCAGCCCCAGCATTTT
.	TRBJ1-6	once	TRBV27	CASSLLGSQAPLHF	TGTGCCAGCAGTTTATTAGGCAGTCAGGCACCCCTCCACTTT
.	TRBJ2-2	.	TRBV9	CASSASGIRNTGELFF	TGTGCCAGCAGCGCCAGCGGAATTAGGAACACCGGGGAGCTGTTTTTT
.	TRBJ1-5	once	TRBV27	CASSVYVGNQPQHF	TGTGCCAGCAGTGTGTATGTCGGCAATCAGCCCCAGCATTTT
TRBD2	TRBJ2-7	once	TRBV10-3	CAISSGRDRYEQYF	TGTGCCATCTCTAGCGGGAGGGACAGATACGAGCAGTACTTC
TRBD1	TRBJ1-1	.	TRBV5-1	CASSLSRQGEGTEAFF	TGCGCCAGCAGCCTATCTCGACAGGGGGAAGGCACTGAAGCTTTCTTT
.	TRBJ1-5	.	TRBV7-8	CASSLERGQPQHF	TGTGCCAGCAGCTTAGAACGAGGGCAGCCCCAGCATTTT
TRBD2	TRBJ2-2	.	TRBV6-6	CASSPKPGLAVNTGELFF	TGTGCCAGCAGTCCTAAGCCGGGACTAGCGGTTAACACCGGGGAGCTGTTTTTT
TRBD1	TRBJ2-7	.	TRBV30	CAWSGVLGQGIREQYF	TGTGCCTGGAGTGGGGTTTTGGGACAGGGGATCCGCGAGCAGTACTTC
TRBD2	TRBJ2-3	.	TRBV5-6	CASSPKPGLASDTQYF	TGTGCCAGCAGCCCCAAACCGGGACTAGCGTCAGATACGCAGTATTTT
TRBD2	TRBJ2-7	.	TRBV27	CASSSQAGGSSYEQYF	TGTGCCAGCAGTTCTCAAGCGGGGGGGAGCTCCTACGAGCAGTACTTC
TRBD1	TRBJ1-2	.	TRBV6-7	CASRPSGEGAGGYTF	TGTGCCAGCAGGCCGTCGGGTGAGGGGGCAGGTGGCTACACCTTC
TRBD1	TRBJ2-5	.	TRBV14	CASSQNRGRRETQYF	TGTGCCAGCAGCCAAAACAGGGGGCGTCGAGAGACCCAGTACTTC